This record concerns one TCR beta chain sequence. This sample was taken from a study of blood T cell repertoires in COVID-19. Here immunoSEQ multiplex PCR was the method, and the copy in TCRdb shows in-frame clones only, minus some. There are some 350,000 clones in the sample; over 70% occur only once, and less than 5.5% lies in the top ten. The CDR3 has 16 residues. Per the germline V gene, CDR1 is SGHKS and CDR2 is YYEKEE (reference sequence). V was clipped by 0 bases and J by 7 bases; unmatched bases: 9. V usage is TRBV5-5 and J usage is TRBJ1-3, with 8 bases matching TRBD1. This TCR was sampled from a man aged 25-40 years who had recovered from COVID-19. The sample was PBMCs or T cells enriched from blood (not recorded which). CDR3 in amino acids: CASSLVAGGFGNTIYF. CDR3 DNA: TGTGCCAGCAGCTTGGTGGCAGGGGGCTTTGGGAACACCATATATTTT.